Below are 4 T cell receptor beta chains sequenced from a single sample in a study of blood T cells in healthy people across ages. The use of a sample-barcoded 5' primer and a J-beta primer mix characterized a second PCR of 7 to 11 cycles. TCRdb recomputed calls from the 5' RACE reads with MiXCR, one row per CDR3 protein. The table lists approximately 780,000 distinct CDR3 sequences, 25% to 30% of them singletons. The data also belong to a second study, concerning T cells of mothers and their children.

Sequenced input: blood. The receptors shown here come from a boy under 18 in good health.

This clonotype showed up many times. This chain joins TRBV2 and TRBJ2-6; possibly TRBD1 or TRBD2 for D (5 bases each). With 5 bases removed from V and 0 bases from J, the gap between germline ends came to 11 bases. CDR1 SNHLY and CDR2 FYNNEI come from the germline V gene. This CDR3 spans 16 amino acids. CDR3 in DNA: TGTGCCAGCAGTCCGGGACCGAACTCTGGGGCCAACGTCCTGACTTTC. Translated: CASSPGPNSGANVLTF.

This sequence joins TRBV1 and TRBJ2-3; the D segment call TRBD1 is taken from the table without a DNA check. TRBV1 is reported as a pseudogene. The CDR3 is 14 residues long. The CDR3 nucleotides read TGCACCAGCAGCCAAGATCATCCTAGGGGTACGCAGTATTTT. Its protein is CTSSQDHPRGTQYF.

CDR3 sequence: CASSQVLRRGPNYGYTF. DNA of the CDR3: TGCGCCAGCAGCCAAGTTCTTAGGAGGGGCCCTAACTATGGCTACACCTTC. The V gene is TRBV4-1, the J gene TRBJ1-2, with D possibly TRBD1 on 5 matching bases. The CDR3 extends over 17 amino acids. CDR1 and CDR2 (germline): MGHRA, YSYEKL. Trimming removed 1 base at V and 0 bases at J, with 15 bases between.

This clonotype was counted a few times. The chain uses TRBV7-6 and TRBJ2-5; unclear D gene. Judging by the DNA end, TRBJ2-7 fits better; the J call may be wrong. The CDR3 contains 14 residues. CDR1 is SGHVS and CDR2 is FNYEAQ in the germline V gene. The CDR3 region is CASSRTLSSYEQYF. As DNA, the CDR3 is TGTGCCAGCAGCCGTACACTGAGCTCCTACGAGCAGTACTTC.